This T cell receptor beta chain emerged from a study of neurological immune-mediated disorders (dated by TCRdb to between 2019 and 2020). Looking at the study overall: Among the approximately 35 multiple sclerosis patients, relapsing-remitting MS accounted for some 30 and secondary progressive MS accounted for 3. The 90 to 110 TCR-beta libraries included longitudinal samples, technical triplicates and paired sorted CD4+ and CD8+ T-cell subsets alongside PBMC samples. The cohort was made up of about 65 subjects, consisting of 15 or so HAM/TSP patients, about 34 multiple sclerosis patients and around 20 healthy controls. Using UMI-based sequencing, the study compared peripheral blood TCR-beta repertoires from patients with HTLV-I-associated myelopathy (HAM/TSP), patients with multiple sclerosis, and healthy controls.

Sequences SGHRS (CDR1) and YFSETQ (CDR2) are obtained from the germline V gene. The CDR3 spans 19 residues, from the cysteine through the phenylalanine. The CDR3 DNA has 57 bases and is translated from base 1. Ends trimmed: V by 4 bases, J by 4 bases; bases unmatched to a gene: 15. For the unsorted PBMC libraries, 2 million PBMCs were stored in RNAlater at -80 degrees C until RNA extraction and were used to generate the libraries. The multiple sclerosis patients were enrolled in a US clinical protocol that used magnetic resonance imaging to evaluate disease progression. Peripheral blood was subjected to Ficoll-Hypaque density gradient centrifugation to isolate PBMCs, which were then cryopreserved in liquid nitrogen. This clonotype was counted at least ten times. Its antigen specificity is not known. Base qualities are not at hand, and no much larger clone is one base apart. Results the study describes overall, beyond this receptor: Phylogenetic analysis grouped repertoires from 18 of 34 MS patients into a cluster of related CDR3 sequences, suggesting a possible repertoire-level signature. TCR clonal expansion was highest in HAM/TSP patients and lowest in MS patients, with MS patients falling below even healthy controls. Across subjects, expanded clones never shared an identical CDR3 amino acid sequence, which suggests that the TCR-beta repertoires in every group were private. The MS cluster was not associated with any clinical or MRI features, and the authors stated that larger cohorts are needed.

cDNA synthesis used template-switch 5'RACE with a primer carrying a 10-nucleotide random unique molecular identifier tagging each TCR transcript. Every sequencing run covered 15-18 subjects and yielded more than 160 million TCR-beta sequences. The RNeasy kit was used for extraction of total RNA. The KAPA Real-time Library Amplification kit was used to amplify TCR-beta VDJ regions with primers for the TCR constant region and the 5'RACE anchor. A first PCR added sample indexes and Illumina adaptors, and a second PCR then raised library yield. The roughly 650 bp TCR product was size-selected on a 2% E-gel SizeSelection system after Ampure bead purification. Before pooling, library quality was assessed on a Bioanalyzer, concentration was determined with Qubit, and library quantification was performed with the Kapa Library Quantification kit. An Illumina HiSeq 2500 sequenced the libraries paired-end 2 x 150 bp. To increase sequence diversity, about 23-30% phiX was spiked into each library pool. The original methods were these. The UMI-based MiGEC pipeline processed quality-filtered reads and removed over 75% of raw TCR sequences during error correction. VDJ genes were aligned to IMGT germline references, and each clonotype was defined by a unique CDR3 amino acid sequence together with V-J genes. VDJtools evaluated clonal expansion, Shannon diversity and CDR3 relatedness (CalcPairwiseDistances, ClusterSamples); CLCbio workbench built phylogenetic trees. Expanded clones were defined as having at least 8 unique UMIs, based on coefficient-of-variation modelling across technical triplicates. TCRdb ran its own pipeline on the public reads, namely fastp trimming at Q25 and MiXCR clone calling, and kept in-frame beta chains. Entries that share a CDR3 protein sequence are merged under the most common genes and DNA. The V and J calls come from TCRdb's annotation, not from the publication. The sample data list some 66,000 distinct CDR3 sequences, and around 3.3% of these were observed just once. Jointly, the top ten make up around 3.7% of the sample.

The material sequenced was PBMCs. Recombination joined TRBV5-1 with TRBJ2-3; 13 bases in between match TRBD2. This sequence was found in a man aged 40-50 years with multiple sclerosis. The CDR3 reads as follows: CASSRGLAGVTVSSDTQYF. The sequenced DNA: TGCGCCAGCAGCAGAGGACTAGCGGGAGTTACGGTTTCTTCAGATACGCAGTATTTT. With all but the CDR3 taken from the reference TRBV5-1 and TRBJ2-3 genes, the full variable domain is: KAGVTQTPRYLIKTRGQQVTLSCSPISGHRSVSWYQQTPGQGLQFLFEYFSETQRNKGNFPGRFSGRQFSNSRSEMNVSTLELGDSALYLCASSRGLAGVTVSSDTQYFGPGTRLTVL.